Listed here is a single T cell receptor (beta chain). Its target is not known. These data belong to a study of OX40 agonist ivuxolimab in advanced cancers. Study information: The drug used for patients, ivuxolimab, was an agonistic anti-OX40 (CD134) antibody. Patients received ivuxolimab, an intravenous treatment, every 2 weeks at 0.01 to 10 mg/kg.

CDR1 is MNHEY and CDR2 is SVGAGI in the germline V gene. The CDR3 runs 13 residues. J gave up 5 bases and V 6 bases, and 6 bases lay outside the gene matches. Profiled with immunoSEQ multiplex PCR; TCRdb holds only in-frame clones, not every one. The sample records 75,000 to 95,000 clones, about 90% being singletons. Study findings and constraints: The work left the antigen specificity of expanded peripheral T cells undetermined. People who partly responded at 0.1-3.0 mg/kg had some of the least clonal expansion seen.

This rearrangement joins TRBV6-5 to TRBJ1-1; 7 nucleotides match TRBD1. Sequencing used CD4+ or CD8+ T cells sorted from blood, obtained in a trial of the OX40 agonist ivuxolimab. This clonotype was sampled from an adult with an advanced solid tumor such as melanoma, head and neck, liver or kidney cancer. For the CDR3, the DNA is TGTGCCAGCAGCACTACAGGGGCTACTGAAGCTTTCTTT. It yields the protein CASSTTGATEAFF.